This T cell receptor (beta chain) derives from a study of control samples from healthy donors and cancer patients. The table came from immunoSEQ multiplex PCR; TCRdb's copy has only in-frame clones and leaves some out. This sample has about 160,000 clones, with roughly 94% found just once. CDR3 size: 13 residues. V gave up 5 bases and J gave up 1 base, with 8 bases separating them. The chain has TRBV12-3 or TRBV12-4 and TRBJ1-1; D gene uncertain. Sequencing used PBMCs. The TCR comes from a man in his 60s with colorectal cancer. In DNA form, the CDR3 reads TGTGCCAGCAGTCTGGGGTGGAACACTGAAGCTTTCTTT. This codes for CASSLGWNTEAFF.